What follows describes a single T cell receptor (beta chain). Its antigen is undetermined. The V end lost 4 bases, the J end lost 10 bases, and 17 bases lay between the germline ends. The CDR3 has 14 amino acids. The germline V gene has CDR1 SGHVS and CDR2 FQNEAQ. Donors consisted of healthy bone marrow donors. The record originates from a study of cytomegalovirus exposure and HLA in healthy donors. Broader study findings: A later analysis found common viral pathogens apparently linked to several of the most significant clusters. A few V segments could not be told apart, such as TRBV6-2 and TRBV6-3, and were left out.

Use of 60 Vbeta and 13 Jbeta primers characterized the PCR. The protocol was immunoSEQ multiplex PCR, while the TCRdb copy is restricted to in-frame clones and leaves out a portion. The sample has approximately 170,000 clones, under 80% seen once; the top ten hold 2.5% to 3.5%. Material for sequencing was PBMCs. The TCR sequence derives from a female donor in good health and CMV-seronegative. This chain connects TRBV7-8 to TRBJ1-5; D call uncertain. The CDR3 here is CASSSSLGVGPQHF. The CDR3 DNA is TGTGCCAGCAGCTCGTCACTTGGAGTCGGCCCCCAGCATTTT.